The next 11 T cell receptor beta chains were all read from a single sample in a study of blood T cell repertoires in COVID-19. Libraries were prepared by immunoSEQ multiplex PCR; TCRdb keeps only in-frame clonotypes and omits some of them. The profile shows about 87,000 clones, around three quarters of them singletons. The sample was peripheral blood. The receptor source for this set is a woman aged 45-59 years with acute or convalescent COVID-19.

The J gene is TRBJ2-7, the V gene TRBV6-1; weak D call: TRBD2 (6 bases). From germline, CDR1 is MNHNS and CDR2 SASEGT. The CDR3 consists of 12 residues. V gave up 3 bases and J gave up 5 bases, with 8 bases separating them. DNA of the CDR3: TGTGCCAGCAGTGATCCGGGGGACGAGCAGTACTTC. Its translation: CASSDPGDEQYF.

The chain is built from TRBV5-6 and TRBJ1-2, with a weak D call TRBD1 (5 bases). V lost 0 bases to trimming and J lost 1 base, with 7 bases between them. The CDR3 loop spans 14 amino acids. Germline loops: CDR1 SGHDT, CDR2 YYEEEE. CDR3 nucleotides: TGTGCCAGCAGCTTGGTGACAGATAACTATGGCTACACCTTC. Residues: CASSLVTDNYGYTF.

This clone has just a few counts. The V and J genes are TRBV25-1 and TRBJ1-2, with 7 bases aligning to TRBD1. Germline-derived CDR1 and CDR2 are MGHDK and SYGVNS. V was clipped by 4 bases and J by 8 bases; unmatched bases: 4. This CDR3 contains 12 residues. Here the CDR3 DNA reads TGTGCCAGCAGTGTAGGGGGCAGCGGCTACACCTTC. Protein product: CASSVGGSGYTF.

This CDR3 reads CASRQDSSGANVLTF. CDR3 DNA: TGTGCCAGCAGGCAGGACAGCTCTGGGGCCAACGTCCTGACTTTC. The gene calls are TRBV2 and TRBJ2-6, with a possible D match to TRBD1 (6 bases). There are 15 residues in the CDR3. Germline V gives CDR1 SNHLY, CDR2 FYNNEI. The V end lost 6 bases, the J end lost 0 bases, and 9 bases lay between the germline ends.

The CDR3 DNA is TGTGCCAGCAGTTCACAGGGTTCCTATAATTCACCCCTCCACTTT. It codes for CASSSQGSYNSPLHF. The chain is built from TRBV5-5 and TRBJ1-6, with D perhaps matching TRBD1 (6 bases). This CDR3 has 15 amino acids. The V end was cut by 5 bases, the J end by 1 base, with 10 bases between. CDR1 is SGHKS and CDR2 is YYEKEE in the germline V gene (reference sequence).

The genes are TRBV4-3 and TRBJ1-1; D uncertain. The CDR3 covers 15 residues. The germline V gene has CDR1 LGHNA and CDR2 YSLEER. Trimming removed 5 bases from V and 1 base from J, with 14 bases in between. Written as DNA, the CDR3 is TGCGCCAGCAGCGATGGAGGCAGACAGAACACTGAAGCTTTCTTT. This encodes CASSDGGRQNTEAFF.

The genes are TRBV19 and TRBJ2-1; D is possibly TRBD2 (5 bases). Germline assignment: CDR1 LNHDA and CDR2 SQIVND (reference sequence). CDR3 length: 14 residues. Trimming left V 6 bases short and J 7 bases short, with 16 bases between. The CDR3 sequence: CASSVIVPGNEQFF. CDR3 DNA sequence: TGTGCCAGTAGCGTGATCGTCCCGGGGAATGAGCAGTTCTTC.

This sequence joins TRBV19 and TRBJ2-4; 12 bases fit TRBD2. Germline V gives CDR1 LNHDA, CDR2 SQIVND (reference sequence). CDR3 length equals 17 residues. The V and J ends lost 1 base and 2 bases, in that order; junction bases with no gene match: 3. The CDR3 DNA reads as TGTGCCAGTAGTATAGCTAGCGGGGGGGTGTCCAAAAACATTCAGTACTTC. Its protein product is CASSIASGGVSKNIQYF. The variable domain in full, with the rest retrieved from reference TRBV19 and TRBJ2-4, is DGGITQSPKYLFRKEGQNVTLSCEQNLNHDAMYWYRQDPGQGLRLIYYSQIVNDFQKGDIAEGYSVSREKKESFPLTVTSAQKNPTAFYLCASSIASGGVSKNIQYFGAGTRLSVL.

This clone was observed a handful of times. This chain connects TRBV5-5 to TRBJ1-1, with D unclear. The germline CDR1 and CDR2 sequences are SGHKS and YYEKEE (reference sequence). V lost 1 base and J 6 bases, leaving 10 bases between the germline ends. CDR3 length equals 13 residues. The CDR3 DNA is TGTGCCAGCAGCTTGTGGGGAGACGCTGAAGCTTTCTTT. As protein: CASSLWGDAEAFF.

The CDR3, as DNA: TGTGCTAGTGGTTTCGACGCAGGGCGGCAAGAGACCCAGTACTTC. Amino acids: CASGFDAGRQETQYF. The V gene is TRBV12-5, the J gene TRBJ2-5, with a tentative D call TRBD1 (5 bases). V was cut by 3 bases and J by 2 bases, with 13 bases left in between. CDR1 is LGHNT and CDR2 is FRNRAP in the germline V gene. This CDR3 has 15 residues.

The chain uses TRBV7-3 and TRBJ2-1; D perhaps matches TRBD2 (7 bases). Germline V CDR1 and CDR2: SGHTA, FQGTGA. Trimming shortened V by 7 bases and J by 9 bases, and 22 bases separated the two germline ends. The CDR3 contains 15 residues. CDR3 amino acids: CASKLEGGPGIEQFF. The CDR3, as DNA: TGTGCCAGCAAACTCGAGGGGGGGCCTGGAATTGAGCAGTTCTTC.